This TCR beta chain was profiled in a study of breast tumors, draining lymph nodes, adjacent tissues. The table lists this clonotype with many counts. Its cognate antigen is unknown. Findings and limits, study-wide: The data were judged consistent with most tumor T cells coming from lymph node and expanding in tumor. That most tumor T cells come from lymph nodes remained unproven.

TCRdb ran MiXCR on the multiplex PCR reads and lists one entry per CDR3 protein. The data show approximately 100,000 distinct CDR3 sequences, more than 30% seen once. The lymph nodes were axillary draining lymph nodes from breast cancer patients. Germline CDR1 SGHNT, CDR2 YYREEE (reference sequence). The CDR3 is 15 residues long. J gave up 2 bases and V 4 bases, and 5 bases lay outside the gene matches. This chain links TRBV5-4 with TRBJ2-5, with 10 bases fitting TRBD1. The specimen was axillary lymph node tissue. This receptor was taken from a female donor with breast cancer. Some clones in this sample may be carry-over from other donors' samples. The CDR3 region is CASSLRTGGQETQYF. CDR3 sequence (DNA): TGTGCCAGCAGCCTCCGGACAGGGGGGCAAGAGACCCAGTACTTC.